Presented here are 11 T cell receptor beta chains from one specimen sequenced in a study of cytomegalovirus exposure and HLA in healthy donors. The PCR used 60 Vbeta and 13 Jbeta primers. Repertoires were generated with immunoSEQ multiplex PCR, while TCRdb's copy carries only in-frame clones and drops some. The sample holds 130,000 or so clones, 75% to 80% seen once. The specimen sequenced was PBMCs. Every receptor here comes from a woman in her 40s in good health and CMV-seronegative.

The V call is TRBV27, the J call TRBJ2-7; 9 positions agree with TRBD2. V was pared by 4 bases and J by 3 bases, with 7 bases of the junction left unmatched. Germline CDR1 MNHEY, CDR2 SMNVEV (reference sequence). CDR3 length equals 15 residues. The CDR3: CASSYLTSGLYEQYF. The DNA for the CDR3 is TGTGCCAGCAGTTATCTGACTAGCGGACTCTACGAGCAGTACTTC.

J is TRBJ2-2 and V is TRBV10-1; 10 bases fit TRBD2. CDR1 and CDR2 (germline): WNHNN, SYGVQD (reference sequence). The CDR3 covers 16 residues. V lost 0 bases, J lost 5 bases, and 3 bases stayed unmatched. CDR3 nucleotides: TGCGCCAGCAGTGAGTCTGCTAGCGGGAGAACCGGGGAGCTGTTTTTT. Translation gives CASSESASGRTGELFF.

V and J are TRBV5-1 and TRBJ2-1, with D unresolved. The CDR3 totals 14 residues. The V end was cut by 7 bases, the J end by 0 bases, with 11 bases between. The germline gives CDR1 SGHRS, CDR2 YFSETQ. The CDR3: CASFPPGSYNEQFF. The CDR3 region has the DNA TGCGCCAGCTTCCCCCCGGGCTCCTACAATGAGCAGTTCTTC. Full variable domain (missing parts from reference TRBV5-1 and TRBJ2-1): KAGVTQTPRYLIKTRGQQVTLSCSPISGHRSVSWYQQTPGQGLQFLFEYFSETQRNKGNFPGRFSGRQFSNSRSEMNVSTLELGDSALYLCASFPPGSYNEQFFGPGTRLTVL.

This chain joins TRBV9 and TRBJ2-1, with D hard to call. V was clipped by 0 bases and J by 3 bases, with 10 bases between them. Germline V gene sequence: CDR1 SGDLS, CDR2 YYNGEE. The CDR3 has 15 amino acids. CDR3 in amino acids: CASSVVGELYNEQFF. CDR3 coding DNA: TGTGCCAGCAGCGTAGTCGGAGAACTCTACAATGAGCAGTTCTTC.

This clone was detected only a few times. The V gene is TRBV7-6, the J gene TRBJ2-7, with TRBD2 as a possible D gene (6 bases). The CDR3 sequence is 15 residues long. The germline V gene encodes CDR1 SGHVS and CDR2 FNYEAQ. V was cut by 3 bases and J by 1 base, with 13 bases left in between. The CDR3 sequence: CASSFTQAGSYEQYF. CDR3 DNA: TGTGCCAGCAGCTTTACACAGGCGGGGTCCTACGAGCAGTACTTC. The complete variable domain, with remaining parts taken from reference TRBV7-6 and TRBJ2-7, reads GAGVSQSPRYKVTKRGQDVALRCDPISGHVSLYWYRQALGQGPEFLTYFNYEAQQDKSGLPNDRFSAERPEGSISTLTIQRTEQRDSAMYRCASSFTQAGSYEQYFGPGTRLTVT.

This chain joins TRBV7-3 and TRBJ2-3; 10 bases match TRBD2. This CDR3 has 18 residues. Germline V gene lookup returns CDR1 SGHTA and CDR2 FQGTGA. J gave up 1 base and V 5 bases, and 12 bases lay outside the gene matches. The CDR3 spells CASSRTPTGTSGTDTQYF. In DNA form, the CDR3 reads TGTGCCAGCAGCCGAACCCCGACCGGGACTAGCGGCACAGATACGCAGTATTTT.

The gene calls are TRBV5-1 and TRBJ2-1; TRBD2 matches 9 bases. The CDR3 runs 15 residues. After removal of 5 bases from V and 8 bases from J, the junction contained 11 bases not matched to a gene. The germline V gene encodes CDR1 SGHRS and CDR2 YFSETQ. This CDR3 is CASSVAGAPEDEQFF. The CDR3 DNA is TGCGCCAGCAGTGTAGCGGGAGCCCCGGAGGATGAGCAGTTCTTC.

Remarks on this clone: Germline is not matched at one junction end, which may reflect a read error. The chain combines TRBV7-9 with TRBJ2-1; 7 nucleotides align to TRBD1. This CDR3 is 16 amino acids long. Germline assignment: CDR1 SEHNR and CDR2 FQNEAQ (reference sequence). CDR3 coding DNA: TGTTCCAGCAGCCCCCGGACAGGAAGCTCCTACAATGAGCAGTTCTTC. Amino acids: CSSSPRTGSSYNEQFF.

The chain recombines TRBV5-1 with TRBJ2-5; 9 bases agree with TRBD2. After removal of 2 bases from V and 2 bases from J, the junction contained 4 bases not matched to a gene. The CDR3 is made up of 15 amino acids. CDR1 is SGHRS and CDR2 is YFSETQ in the germline V gene. CDR3 nucleotides: TGCGCCAGCAGCTTACTAGCGGGTGCTCAAGAGACCCAGTACTTC. Translating gives CASSLLAGAQETQYF. Together with reference TRBV5-1 and TRBJ2-5, the CDR3 gives the full variable domain: KAGVTQTPRYLIKTRGQQVTLSCSPISGHRSVSWYQQTPGQGLQFLFEYFSETQRNKGNFPGRFSGRQFSNSRSEMNVSTLELGDSALYLCASSLLAGAQETQYFGPGTRLLVL.

This clone was picked up a small number of times. The chain carries TRBV7-2 and TRBJ1-2; maybe TRBD1 (5 bases). The CDR3 sequence is 13 residues long. CDR1 SGHTA and CDR2 FQGNSA come from the germline V gene. The germline V and J ends were trimmed by 4 bases and 7 bases, with 13 bases remaining between them. CDR3 sequence (DNA): TGTGCCAGCAGCTCTACGGGGGGTTCTGGCTACACCTTC. Amino acids: CASSSTGGSGYTF.

This clone was observed a single time. The chain uses TRBV11-2 and TRBJ2-1, with a tentative D call TRBD2 (6 bases). This CDR3 spans 15 amino acids. V lost 1 base, J lost 4 bases, and 11 bases lay in between. Germline CDR1 is SGHAT and CDR2 is FQNNGV. The CDR3 sequence: CASSLGLAHYNEQFF. CDR3 coding DNA: TGTGCCAGCAGCTTAGGCCTAGCGCATTACAATGAGCAGTTCTTC.